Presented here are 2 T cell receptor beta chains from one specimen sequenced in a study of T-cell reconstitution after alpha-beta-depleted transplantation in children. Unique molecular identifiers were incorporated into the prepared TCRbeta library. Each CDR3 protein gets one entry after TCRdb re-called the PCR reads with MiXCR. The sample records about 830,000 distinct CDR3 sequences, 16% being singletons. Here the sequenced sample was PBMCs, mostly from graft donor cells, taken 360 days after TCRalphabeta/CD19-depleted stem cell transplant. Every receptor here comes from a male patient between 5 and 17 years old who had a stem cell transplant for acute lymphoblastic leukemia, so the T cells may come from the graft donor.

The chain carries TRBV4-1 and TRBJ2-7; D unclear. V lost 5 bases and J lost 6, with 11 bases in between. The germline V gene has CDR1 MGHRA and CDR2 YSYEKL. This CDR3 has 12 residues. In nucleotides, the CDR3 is TGCGCCAGCAGCGGTACAGACGGCGAGCAGTACTTC. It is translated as CASSGTDGEQYF.

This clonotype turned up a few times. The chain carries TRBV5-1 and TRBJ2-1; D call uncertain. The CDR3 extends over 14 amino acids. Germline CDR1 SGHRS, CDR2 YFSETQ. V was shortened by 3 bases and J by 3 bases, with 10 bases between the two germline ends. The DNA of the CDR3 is TGCGCCAGCAGCTCCCGGCCAAACTACAATGAGCAGTTCTTC. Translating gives CASSSRPNYNEQFF.